This entry is about one T cell receptor (beta chain). Its antigen is currently unknown. This sample is drawn from a study of blood T cells in healthy people across ages. Study findings and constraints: Roughly linearly, TCR beta diversity per million T cells fell as age increased. Not knowing donor CMV status may have confounded expanded clonotype changes.

The use of a sample-barcoded 5' primer and a J-beta primer mix characterized a second PCR of roughly 6 to 11 cycles. Sequencing recovered at least 3 million CDR3-containing paired-end reads from each sample. TCRdb reanalysed the 5' RACE reads using MiXCR and keeps one entry per CDR3 protein. The sample consists of 800,000 to 1,000,000 distinct CDR3 sequences, about 44% of them appearing once. Sequencing was carried out using blood. This clonotype was sampled from a man aged 25-40 years in good health.

CDR3 in amino acids: CSARDPWGYGYTF. The CDR3 DNA is TGCAGTGCTAGGGACCCCTGGGGCTATGGCTACACCTTC. The V gene is TRBV20-1, the J gene TRBJ1-2; D is uncertain. The ends were cut back, 3 bases at V and 4 bases at J, with 12 bases in the middle. This CDR3 is 13 amino acids long. Germline-derived CDR1 and CDR2 are DFQATT and SNEGSKA (reference sequence).